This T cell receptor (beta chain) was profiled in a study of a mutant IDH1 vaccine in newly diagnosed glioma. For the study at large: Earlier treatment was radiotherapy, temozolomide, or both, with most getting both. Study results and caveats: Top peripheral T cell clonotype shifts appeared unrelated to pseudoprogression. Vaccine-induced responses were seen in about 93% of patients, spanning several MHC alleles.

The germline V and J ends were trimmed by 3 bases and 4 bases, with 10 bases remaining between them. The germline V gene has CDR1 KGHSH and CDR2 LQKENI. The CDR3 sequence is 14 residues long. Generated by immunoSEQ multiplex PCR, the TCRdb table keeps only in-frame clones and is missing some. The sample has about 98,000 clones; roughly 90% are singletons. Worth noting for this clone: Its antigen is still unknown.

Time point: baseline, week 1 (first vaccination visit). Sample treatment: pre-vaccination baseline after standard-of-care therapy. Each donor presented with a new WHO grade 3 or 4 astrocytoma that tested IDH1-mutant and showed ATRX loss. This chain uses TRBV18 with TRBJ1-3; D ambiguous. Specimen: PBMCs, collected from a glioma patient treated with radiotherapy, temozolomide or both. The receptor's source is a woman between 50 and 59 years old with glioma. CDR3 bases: TGTGCCAGCTCACCCCCCTCGGTCGGAAACACCATATATTTT. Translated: CASSPPSVGNTIYF.